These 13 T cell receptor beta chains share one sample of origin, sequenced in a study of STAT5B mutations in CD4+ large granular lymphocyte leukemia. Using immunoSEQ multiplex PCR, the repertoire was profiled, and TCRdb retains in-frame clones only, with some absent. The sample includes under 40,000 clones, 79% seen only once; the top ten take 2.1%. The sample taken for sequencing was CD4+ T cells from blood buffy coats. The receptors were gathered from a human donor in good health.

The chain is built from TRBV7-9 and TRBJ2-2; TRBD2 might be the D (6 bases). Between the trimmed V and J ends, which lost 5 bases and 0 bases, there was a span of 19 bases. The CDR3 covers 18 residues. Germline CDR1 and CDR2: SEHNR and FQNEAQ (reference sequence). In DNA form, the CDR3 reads TGTGCCAGCAGCCCCGCGGGACTGCCTACTACGAACACCGGGGAGCTGTTTTTT. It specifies CASSPAGLPTTNTGELFF.

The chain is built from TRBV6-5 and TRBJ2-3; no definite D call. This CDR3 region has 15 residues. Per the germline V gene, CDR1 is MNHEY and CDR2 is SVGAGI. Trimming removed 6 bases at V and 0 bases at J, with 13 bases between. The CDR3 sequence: CASSTLVSSTDTQYF. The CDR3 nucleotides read TGTGCCAGCAGCACACTCGTCTCTAGCACAGATACGCAGTATTTT.

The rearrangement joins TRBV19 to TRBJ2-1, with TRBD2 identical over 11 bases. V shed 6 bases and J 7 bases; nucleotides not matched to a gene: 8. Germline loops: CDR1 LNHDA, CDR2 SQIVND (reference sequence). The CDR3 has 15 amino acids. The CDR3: CASSRIAGGRNEQFF. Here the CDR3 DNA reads TGTGCCAGTAGCCGAATAGCGGGAGGGAGAAATGAGCAGTTCTTC.

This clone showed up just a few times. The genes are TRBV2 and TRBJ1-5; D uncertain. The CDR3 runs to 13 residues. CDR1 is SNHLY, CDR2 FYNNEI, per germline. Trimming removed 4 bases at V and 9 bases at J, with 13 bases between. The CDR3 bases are TGTGCCAGCAGTGGCGACGGAGTGGGGCCCCAGCATTTT. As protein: CASSGDGVGPQHF.

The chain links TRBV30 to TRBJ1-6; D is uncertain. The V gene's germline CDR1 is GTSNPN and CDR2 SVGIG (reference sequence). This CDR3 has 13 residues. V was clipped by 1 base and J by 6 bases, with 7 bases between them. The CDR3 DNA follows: TGTGCCTGGAGTGACCAAAGTAATTCACCCCTCCACTTT. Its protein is CAWSDQSNSPLHF.

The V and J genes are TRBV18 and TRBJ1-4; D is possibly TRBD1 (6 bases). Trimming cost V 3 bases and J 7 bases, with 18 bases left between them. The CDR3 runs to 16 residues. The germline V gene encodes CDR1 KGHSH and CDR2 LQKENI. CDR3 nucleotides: TGTGCCAGCTCACCCGCCGGGACAAAGAACTCTGAAAAACTGTTTTTT. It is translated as CASSPAGTKNSEKLFF.

The CDR3 spells CASSIRAGTGRDYGYTF. In nucleotides, the CDR3 is TGTGCCAGTAGTATAAGGGCCGGAACAGGGCGGGACTATGGCTACACCTTC. The chain uses TRBV19 and TRBJ1-2; D perhaps matches TRBD1 (6 bases). The CDR3 has 17 amino acids. V lost 2 bases and J lost 3, with 19 bases in between. Germline-derived CDR1 and CDR2 are LNHDA and SQIVND (reference sequence).

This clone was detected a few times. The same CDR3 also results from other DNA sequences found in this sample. CDR3 region: CASSLGRNQPQHF. In DNA, the CDR3 is TGTGCCAGCAGCTTGGGTAGAAATCAGCCCCAGCATTTT. The V gene is TRBV7-6, the J gene TRBJ1-5; D gene ambiguous. With 3 bases removed from V and 4 bases from J, the gap between germline ends came to 7 bases. From germline, CDR1 is SGHVS and CDR2 FNYEAQ. The length of the CDR3 is 13 residues.

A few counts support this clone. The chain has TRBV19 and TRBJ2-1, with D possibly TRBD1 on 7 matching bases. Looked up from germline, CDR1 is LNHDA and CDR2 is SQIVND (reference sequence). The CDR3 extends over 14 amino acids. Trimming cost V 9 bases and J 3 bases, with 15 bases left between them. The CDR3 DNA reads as TGTGCCAGCCGGGGGACAGTCTACTACAATGAGCAGTTCTTC. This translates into CASRGTVYYNEQFF.

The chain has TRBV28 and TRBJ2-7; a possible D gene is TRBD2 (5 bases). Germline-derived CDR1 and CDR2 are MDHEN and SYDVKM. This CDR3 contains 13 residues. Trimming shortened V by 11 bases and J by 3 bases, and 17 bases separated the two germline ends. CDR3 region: CAVRRSGGYEQYF. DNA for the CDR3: TGTGCCGTGAGAAGGAGTGGAGGCTACGAGCAGTACTTC.

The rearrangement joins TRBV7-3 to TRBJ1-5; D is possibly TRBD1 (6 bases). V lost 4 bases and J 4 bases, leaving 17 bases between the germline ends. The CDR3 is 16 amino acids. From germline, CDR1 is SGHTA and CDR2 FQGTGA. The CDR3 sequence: CASSSGQKAPNQPQHF. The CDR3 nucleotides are TGTGCCAGCAGCTCGGGACAAAAGGCCCCTAATCAGCCCCAGCATTTT.

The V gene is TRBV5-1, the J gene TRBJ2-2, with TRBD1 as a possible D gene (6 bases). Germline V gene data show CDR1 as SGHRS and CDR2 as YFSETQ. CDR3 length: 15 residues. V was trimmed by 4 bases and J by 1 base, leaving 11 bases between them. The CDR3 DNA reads TGCGCCAGCAGCGCCTCGACAGGGAACACCGGGGAGCTGTTTTTT. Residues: CASSASTGNTGELFF. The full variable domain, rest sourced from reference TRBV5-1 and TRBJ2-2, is KAGVTQTPRYLIKTRGQQVTLSCSPISGHRSVSWYQQTPGQGLQFLFEYFSETQRNKGNFPGRFSGRQFSNSRSEMNVSTLELGDSALYLCASSASTGNTGELFFGEGSRLTVL.

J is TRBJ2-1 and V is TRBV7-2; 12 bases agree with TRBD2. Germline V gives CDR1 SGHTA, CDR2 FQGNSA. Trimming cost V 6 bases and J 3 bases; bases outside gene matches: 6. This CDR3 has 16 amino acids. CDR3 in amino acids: CASSSSGGAVYNEQFF. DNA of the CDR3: TGTGCCAGCAGTTCTAGCGGGGGGGCCGTCTACAATGAGCAGTTCTTC.